A single sample is the source of the 21 T cell receptor beta chains below, sequenced in a study of T-cell reconstitution after alpha-beta-depleted transplantation in children. A library of TCRbeta sequences, prepared with unique molecular identifiers, was generated. TCRdb processed the PCR reads anew with MiXCR; each CDR3 protein has one entry. Of hundreds of thousands of distinct CDR3 sequences in the sample, around a sixth were seen once. The sample here was PBMCs from the stem cell graft donor, taken from the stem cell graft. The receptors come from a human donor who donated a stem cell graft to a child with acute myeloid leukemia.

The chain carries TRBV11-2 and TRBJ2-3, with a weak D call TRBD1 (5 bases). CDR3 length equals 16 residues. Germline loops: CDR1 SGHAT, CDR2 FQNNGV. V lost 7 bases, J lost 2 bases, and 19 bases lay in between. The CDR3 DNA is TGTGCCAGCACCCGACAGTCCCACCAAATCACAGATACGCAGTATTTT. This encodes CASTRQSHQITDTQYF.

J is TRBJ1-1 and V is TRBV5-5; D not resolved. The CDR3 is 11 amino acids. Looked up from germline, CDR1 is SGHKS and CDR2 is YYEKEE (reference sequence). V was pared by 7 bases and J by 7 bases, with 11 bases between. CDR3 loop: CASLDGIEAFF. CDR3 DNA sequence: TGTGCCAGCCTCGACGGAATTGAAGCTTTCTTT.

The J gene is TRBJ1-5, the V gene TRBV15, with D perhaps TRBD1 (5 bases). Germline V gene lookup returns CDR1 LNHNV and CDR2 YYDKDF (reference sequence). This CDR3 is built from 13 residues. Trimming left V 5 bases short and J 6 bases short, with 11 bases between. CDR3 residues: CATSSGLFQPQHF. DNA of the CDR3: TGTGCCACCAGCTCGGGGCTTTTTCAGCCCCAGCATTTT.

The table lists this clonotype with many counts. This chain joins TRBV12-3 or TRBV12-4 and TRBJ1-4, with D possibly being TRBD1 (6 bases). The V gene lost 3 bases and the J gene lost 8 bases, with 13 bases spanning the gap. This CDR3 spans 14 amino acids. This CDR3 is CASSLLGADEKLFF. The CDR3 nucleotides are TGTGCCAGCAGTTTGTTGGGGGCGGACGAAAAACTGTTTTTT.

This clonotype was detected a few times. V usage is TRBV28 and J usage is TRBJ2-3, with a weak D call TRBD2 (6 bases). The CDR3 runs to 14 residues. CDR1 and CDR2 from the germline V gene are MDHEN and SYDVKM. Trimming took off 4 bases at V and 3 bases at J, with 11 bases between the two ends. The CDR3 nucleotides read TGTGCCAGCAGTTCCTTAGCGGCTACAGATACGCAGTATTTT. As protein: CASSSLAATDTQYF.

This clonotype was picked up many times. The chain links TRBV24-1 to TRBJ2-3; 8 bases map to TRBD2. J lost 2 bases, V lost 7 bases, and 10 bases had no gene match. The CDR3 runs 16 residues. The germline gives CDR1 KGHDR, CDR2 SFDVKD. The CDR3 reads CATSVTSVGNTDTQYF. In DNA form, the CDR3 reads TGTGCCACCAGCGTGACTAGCGTGGGGAACACAGATACGCAGTATTTT.

This chain joins TRBV30 and TRBJ2-2, with no clear D. This CDR3 spans 11 amino acids. V was shortened by 7 bases and J by 4 bases, with 7 bases between the two germline ends. Per germline, CDR1 GTSNPN and CDR2 SVGIG (reference sequence). The CDR3 DNA reads as TGTGCCTCACCGGGCACCGGGGAGCTGTTTTTT. This encodes CASPGTGELFF.

This clonotype was observed many times. The chain joins TRBV12-3 or TRBV12-4 to TRBJ1-3, with no clear D. CDR3 length equals 13 residues. Trimming pared 6 bases from V and 0 bases from J, leaving 6 bases between. The chain's CDR3 is CASSPISGNTIYF. CDR3 DNA sequence: TGTGCCAGCAGCCCCATCTCTGGAAACACCATATATTTT.

This clonotype was seen repeatedly, ten times or more. V usage is TRBV6-1 and J usage is TRBJ1-1; a possible D gene is TRBD1 (5 bases). Germline V gene data show CDR1 as MNHNS and CDR2 as SASEGT. Trimming took 6 bases from V and 3 from J, leaving 17 bases between them. The CDR3 loop spans 15 amino acids. CDR3 sequence: CASSLGGVEDTEAFF. CDR3 nucleotides: TGTGCCAGCAGCCTTGGGGGGGTGGAGGACACTGAAGCTTTCTTT.

This clonotype was counted ten times or more. This chain links TRBV6-5 with TRBJ1-1; 8 bases are a match to TRBD1. Trimming took 8 bases from V and 5 from J; bases not matched to a gene: 4. The CDR3 covers 12 residues. Germline-derived CDR1 and CDR2 are MNHEY and SVGAGI. For the CDR3, the DNA is TGTGCCAGCCGCAGGGGGCTAACTGAAGCTTTCTTT. Translating gives CASRRGLTEAFF.

This clonotype showed up just a few times. The chain recombines TRBV15 with TRBJ1-5; no firm D call. Germline-derived CDR1 and CDR2 are LNHNV and YYDKDF (reference sequence). Trimming removed 0 bases from V and 7 bases from J, with 13 bases in between. This CDR3 has 15 residues. The CDR3 sequence: CATSRERSSGQPQHF. CDR3 sequence (DNA): TGTGCCACCAGCAGAGAAAGGTCCTCGGGCCAGCCCCAGCATTTT.

The chain links TRBV20-1 to TRBJ2-5, with D possibly TRBD2 on 7 matching bases. CDR1 and CDR2 (germline): DFQATT, SNEGSKA (reference sequence). The V gene lost 2 bases and the J gene lost 5 bases, with 15 bases spanning the gap. CDR3 length equals 14 residues. The CDR3 protein is CSARPVGGLETQYF. CDR3 in DNA: TGCAGTGCTAGACCCGTCGGGGGGCTCGAGACCCAGTACTTC.

The V gene is TRBV24-1, the J gene TRBJ2-1, with 9 bases matching TRBD2. Losses at the gene ends were 4 bases for V and 4 bases for J; bases not matched to a gene: 7. The CDR3 is made up of 16 amino acids. Germline loops: CDR1 KGHDR, CDR2 SFDVKD. CDR3 sequence (DNA): TGTGCCACCAGTGAACGAGCGGGGGGCGGTTACAATGAGCAGTTCTTC. Translated, it gives CATSERAGGGYNEQFF.

The genes are TRBV11-2 and TRBJ1-2, with D tentatively TRBD1 (5 bases). This CDR3 is 14 amino acids long. CDR1 is SGHAT and CDR2 is FQNNGV in the germline V gene. Trimming stripped 5 bases from V and 14 bases from J, with 24 bases between. The CDR3 reads CASSPSGGGNLRTF. The CDR3 DNA is TGTGCCAGCAGCCCCTCGGGTGGGGGGAACCTCAGGACCTTC.

Many counts were recorded for this clonotype. The V and J genes are TRBV7-2 and TRBJ2-3; D not resolved. Deletions cut 7 bases from V and 4 bases from J, with 12 bases between. The germline V gene has CDR1 SGHTA and CDR2 FQGNSA. CDR3 size: 13 residues. DNA of the CDR3: TGTGCCAGCAATGAGGTTCGGTCAGATACGCAGTATTTT. Translation gives CASNEVRSDTQYF.

There are many counts of this clonotype. The chain's CDR3 is CASSLGVGGINSPLHF. The CDR3 DNA sequence: TGTGCCAGCAGCTTGGGGGTAGGGGGCATCAATTCACCCCTCCACTTT. The chain uses TRBV7-3 and TRBJ1-6; 7 nucleotides line up with TRBD1. The CDR3 covers 16 residues. The V and J ends lost 3 bases and 7 bases, in that order; junction bases with no gene match: 9. In germline, CDR1 is SGHTA, CDR2 FQGTGA.

This clonotype came up many times. The chain is built from TRBV15 and TRBJ2-7; weak D call: TRBD2 (6 bases). In germline, CDR1 is LNHNV, CDR2 YYDKDF (reference sequence). With 1 base removed from V and 3 bases from J, the gap between germline ends came to 13 bases. The CDR3 is made up of 15 amino acids. CDR3 in DNA: TGTGCCACCAGCAGAGTTGTGGCGGGATACTACGAGCAGTACGTC. It yields the protein CATSRVVAGYYEQYV.

The CDR3 nucleotides read TGTGCCACCAGTGATTTCGGGGACGCAACAGATACGCAGTATTTT. It codes for CATSDFGDATDTQYF. This chain joins TRBV24-1 and TRBJ2-3; D may correspond to TRBD1 or TRBD2 (5 bases each). Trimming left V 1 base short and J 3 bases short, with 10 bases between. This CDR3 has 15 amino acids. The germline V gene has CDR1 KGHDR and CDR2 SFDVKD.

This clonotype was detected ten times or more. The chain's CDR3 is CASIRTDSGNTIYF. The CDR3, as DNA: TGTGCCAGCATACGGACAGACTCTGGAAACACCATATATTTT. This chain uses TRBV12-3 or TRBV12-4 with TRBJ1-3; D is possibly TRBD1 (6 bases). Trimming removed 7 bases from V and 0 bases from J, with 10 bases in between. This CDR3 region has 14 residues.

About this clonotype: One junction end does not reproduce the germline sequence, and a read error may be involved. This chain links TRBV5-1 with TRBJ2-7; 8 positions match TRBD1. Per germline, CDR1 SGHRS and CDR2 YFSETQ. This CDR3 contains 13 residues. The CDR3 loop is CARPGQGLHDQYF. The CDR3 DNA reads TGCGCCAGGCCTGGACAGGGCTTGCACGACCAGTACTTC. Full variable domain (missing parts from reference TRBV5-1 and TRBJ2-7): KAGVTQTPRYLIKTRGQQVTLSCSPISGHRSVSWYQQTPGQGLQFLFEYFSETQRNKGNFPGRFSGRQFSNSRSEMNVSTLELGDSALYLCARPGQGLHDQYFGPGTRLTVT.

This chain links TRBV4-3 with TRBJ2-7, with 8 bases identical to TRBD2. V was clipped by 2 bases and J by 5 bases; unmatched bases: 8. The CDR3 contains 15 residues. The germline V gene encodes CDR1 LGHNA and CDR2 YSLEER. The CDR3 DNA sequence: TGCGCCAGCAGCCAACGGACTAGCAGGGTCCACGAGCAGTACTTC. It translates to CASSQRTSRVHEQYF.